This TCR beta chain was observed in a study of T cells expressing NK-cell markers. On the study more broadly: Sorted CD3+CD56+NKG2C+, CD3+CD56+NKG2C- and CD3+CD56-NKG2C+ T cells supplied TCR beta repertoires.

Following a re-call of the 5' RACE reads, TCRdb has one entry per CDR3 protein and lacks DNA. Its table lists approximately 170,000 distinct CDR3 sequences. CDR1 is SGHVS, CDR2 FNYEAQ, per germline. The CDR3 has 11 amino acids. The TCR originated in a man aged 18 to 69 in good health. This chain joins TRBV7-6 and TRBJ2-7. Sequencing was carried out using blood T cells: a sorted CD56 or NKG2C T cell subset, CD4+ or CD8+ T cells, or bulk PBMC T cells (not recorded which). The CDR3 is CASSSLTEQYF.